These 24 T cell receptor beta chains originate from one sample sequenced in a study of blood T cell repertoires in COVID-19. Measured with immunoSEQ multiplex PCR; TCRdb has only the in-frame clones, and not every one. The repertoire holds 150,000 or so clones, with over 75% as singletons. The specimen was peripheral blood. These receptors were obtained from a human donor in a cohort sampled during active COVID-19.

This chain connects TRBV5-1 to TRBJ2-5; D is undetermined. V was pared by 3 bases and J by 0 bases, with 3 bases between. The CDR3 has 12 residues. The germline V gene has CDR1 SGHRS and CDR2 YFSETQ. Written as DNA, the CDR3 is TGCGCCAGCAGCTCATACCAAGAGACCCAGTACTTC. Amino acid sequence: CASSSYQETQYF.

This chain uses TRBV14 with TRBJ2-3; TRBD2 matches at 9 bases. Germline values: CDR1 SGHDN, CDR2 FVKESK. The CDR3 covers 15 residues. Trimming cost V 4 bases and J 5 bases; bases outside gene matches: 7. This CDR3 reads CASSRGLAGLDTQYF. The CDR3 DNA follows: TGTGCCAGCAGCCGAGGGCTAGCGGGATTAGATACGCAGTATTTT.

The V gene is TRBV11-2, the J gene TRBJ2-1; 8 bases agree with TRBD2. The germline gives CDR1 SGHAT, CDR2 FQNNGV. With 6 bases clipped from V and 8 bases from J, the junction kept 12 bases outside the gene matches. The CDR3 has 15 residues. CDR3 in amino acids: CASSFGGGPLDEQFF. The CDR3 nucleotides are TGTGCCAGCAGTTTCGGGGGGGGGCCCTTAGATGAGCAGTTCTTC.

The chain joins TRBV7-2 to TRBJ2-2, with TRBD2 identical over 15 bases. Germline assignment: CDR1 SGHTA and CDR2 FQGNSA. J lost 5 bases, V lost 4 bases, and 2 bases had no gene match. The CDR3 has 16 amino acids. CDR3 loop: CASSSGLAGGTGELFF. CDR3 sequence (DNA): TGTGCCAGCAGCTCCGGACTAGCGGGAGGGACCGGGGAGCTGTTTTTT.

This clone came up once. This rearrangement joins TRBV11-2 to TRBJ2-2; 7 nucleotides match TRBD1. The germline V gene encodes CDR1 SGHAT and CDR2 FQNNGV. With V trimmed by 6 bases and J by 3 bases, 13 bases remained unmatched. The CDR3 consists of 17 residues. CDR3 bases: TGTGCCAGCAGGGTGGGTTCCCTGACAGGGTACACCGGGGAGCTGTTTTTT. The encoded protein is CASRVGSLTGYTGELFF.

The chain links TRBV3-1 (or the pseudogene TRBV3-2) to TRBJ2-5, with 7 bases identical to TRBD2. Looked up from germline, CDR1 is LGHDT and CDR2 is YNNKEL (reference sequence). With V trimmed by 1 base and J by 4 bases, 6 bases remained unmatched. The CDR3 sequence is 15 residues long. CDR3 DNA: TGTGCCAGCAGCCAAGGTGGGAGGGGTGGAGAGACCCAGTACTTC. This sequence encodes CASSQGGRGGETQYF.

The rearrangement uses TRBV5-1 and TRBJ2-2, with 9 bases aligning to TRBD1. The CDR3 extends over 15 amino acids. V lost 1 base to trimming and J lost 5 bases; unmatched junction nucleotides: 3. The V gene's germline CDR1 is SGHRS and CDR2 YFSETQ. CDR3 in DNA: TGCGCCAGCAGCTTGTTAGGGACAGGGACCGGGGAGCTGTTTTTT. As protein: CASSLLGTGTGELFF. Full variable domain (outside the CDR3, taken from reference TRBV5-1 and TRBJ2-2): KAGVTQTPRYLIKTRGQQVTLSCSPISGHRSVSWYQQTPGQGLQFLFEYFSETQRNKGNFPGRFSGRQFSNSRSEMNVSTLELGDSALYLCASSLLGTGTGELFFGEGSRLTVL.

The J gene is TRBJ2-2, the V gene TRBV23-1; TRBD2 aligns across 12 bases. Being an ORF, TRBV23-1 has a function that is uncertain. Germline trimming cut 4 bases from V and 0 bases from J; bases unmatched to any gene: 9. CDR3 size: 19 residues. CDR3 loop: CASSPGRLAGVSNTGELFF. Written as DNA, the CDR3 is TGCGCCAGCAGTCCAGGGCGACTAGCGGGAGTTTCGAACACCGGGGAGCTGTTTTTT.

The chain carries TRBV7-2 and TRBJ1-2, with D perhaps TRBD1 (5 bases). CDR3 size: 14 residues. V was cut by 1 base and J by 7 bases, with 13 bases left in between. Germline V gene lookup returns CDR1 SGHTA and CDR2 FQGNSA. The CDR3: CASSLVGGGTGYTF. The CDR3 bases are TGTGCCAGCAGCTTAGTGGGAGGAGGGACTGGCTACACCTTC.

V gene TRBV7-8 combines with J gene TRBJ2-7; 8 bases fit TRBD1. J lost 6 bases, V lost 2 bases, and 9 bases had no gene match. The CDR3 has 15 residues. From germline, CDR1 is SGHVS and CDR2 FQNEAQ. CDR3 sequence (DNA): TGTGCCAGCAGCTTATTATCACAGGGGGTGGGCGAGCAGTACTTC. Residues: CASSLLSQGVGEQYF. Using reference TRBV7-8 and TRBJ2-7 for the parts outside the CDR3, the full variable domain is GAGVSQSPRYKVAKRGQDVALRCDPISGHVSLFWYQQALGQGPEFLTYFQNEAQLDKSGLPSDRFFAERPEGSVSTLKIQRTQQEDSAVYLCASSLLSQGVGEQYFGPGTRLTVT.

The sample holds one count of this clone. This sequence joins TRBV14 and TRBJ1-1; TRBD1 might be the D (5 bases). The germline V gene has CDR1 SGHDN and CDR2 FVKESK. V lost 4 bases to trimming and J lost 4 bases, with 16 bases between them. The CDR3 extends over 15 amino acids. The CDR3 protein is CASSPLDLGGTEAFF. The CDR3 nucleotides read TGTGCCAGCAGCCCCCTGGACCTGGGGGGCACTGAAGCTTTCTTT.

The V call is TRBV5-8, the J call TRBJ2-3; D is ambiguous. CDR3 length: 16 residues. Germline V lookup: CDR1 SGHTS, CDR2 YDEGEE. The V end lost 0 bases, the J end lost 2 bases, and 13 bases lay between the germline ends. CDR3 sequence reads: CASSLAVAFHTDTQYF. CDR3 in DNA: TGTGCCAGCAGCTTGGCCGTGGCTTTTCACACAGATACGCAGTATTTT.

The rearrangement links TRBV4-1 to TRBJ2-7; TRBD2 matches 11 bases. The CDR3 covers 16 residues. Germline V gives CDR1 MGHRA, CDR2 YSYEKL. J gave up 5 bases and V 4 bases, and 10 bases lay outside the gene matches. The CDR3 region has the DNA TGCGCCAGCAGCCCTGGGAGCAGACTAGCGGGAAACGAGCAGTACTTC. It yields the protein CASSPGSRLAGNEQYF.

Here the CDR3 reads CASSPSSNTGELFF. The DNA of the CDR3 is TGTGCCAGCAGCCCGAGCTCGAACACCGGGGAGCTGTTTTTT. The V and J genes are TRBV7-3 and TRBJ2-2; unclear D gene. CDR1 is SGHTA and CDR2 is FQGTGA in the germline V gene. The CDR3 sequence is 14 residues long. The V and J ends lost 5 bases and 0 bases respectively, with 7 bases between them.

The DNA for the CDR3 is TGTGCCAGCAGTCGGATCCGGGACAGCGGTGTGGCCCAGCATTTT. As protein: CASSRIRDSGVAQHF. The chain uses TRBV6-2 or TRBV6-3 and TRBJ1-5; 7 nucleotides match TRBD1. J gave up 11 bases and V 5 bases, and 15 bases lay outside the gene matches. The CDR3 length is 15 residues. The germline V gene has CDR1 MNHEY and CDR2 SVGEGT.

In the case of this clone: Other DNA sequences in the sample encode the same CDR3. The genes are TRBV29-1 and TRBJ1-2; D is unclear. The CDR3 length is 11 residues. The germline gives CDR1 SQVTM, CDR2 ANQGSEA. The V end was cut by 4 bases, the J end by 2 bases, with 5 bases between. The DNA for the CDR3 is TGCAGCGTTGCGTTCAACTATGGCTACACCTTC. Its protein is CSVAFNYGYTF.

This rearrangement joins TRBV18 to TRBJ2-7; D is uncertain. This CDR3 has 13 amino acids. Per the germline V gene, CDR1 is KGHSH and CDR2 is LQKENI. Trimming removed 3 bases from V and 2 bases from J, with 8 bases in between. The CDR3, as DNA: TGTGCCAGCTCACCGGTCAGGACCTACGAGCAGTACTTC. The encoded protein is CASSPVRTYEQYF.

The CDR3 bases are TGTGCCAGCTCACCACGGGGACAGGGGAGCACCGGGGAGCTGTTTTTT. This translates into CASSPRGQGSTGELFF. The V and J genes are TRBV18 and TRBJ2-2; 10 bases are shared with TRBD1. J gave up 4 bases and V 1 base, and 3 bases lay outside the gene matches. The CDR3 extends over 16 amino acids. The germline CDR1 and CDR2 sequences are KGHSH and LQKENI.

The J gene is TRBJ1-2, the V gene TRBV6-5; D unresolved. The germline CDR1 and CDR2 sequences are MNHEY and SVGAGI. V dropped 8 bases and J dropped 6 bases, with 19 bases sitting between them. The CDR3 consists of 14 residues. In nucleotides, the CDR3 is TGTGCCAGCCATAGCGAGGCCCTCCGGCATGGCTACACCTTC. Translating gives CASHSEALRHGYTF.

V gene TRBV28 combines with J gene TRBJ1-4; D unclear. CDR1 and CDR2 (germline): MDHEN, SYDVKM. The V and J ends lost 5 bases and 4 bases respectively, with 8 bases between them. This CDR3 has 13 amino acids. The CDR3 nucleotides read TGTGCCAGCAGTGGTGGCCGTAATGAAAAACTGTTTTTT. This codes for CASSGGRNEKLFF.

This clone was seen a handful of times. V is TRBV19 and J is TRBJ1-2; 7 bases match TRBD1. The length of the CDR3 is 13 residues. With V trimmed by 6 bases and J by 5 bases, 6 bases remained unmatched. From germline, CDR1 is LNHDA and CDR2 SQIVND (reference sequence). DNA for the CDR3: TGTGCCAGTAGACTAACAGGGGAGTATGGCTACACCTTC. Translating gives CASRLTGEYGYTF. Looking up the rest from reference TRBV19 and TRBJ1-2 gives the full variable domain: DGGITQSPKYLFRKEGQNVTLSCEQNLNHDAMYWYRQDPGQGLRLIYYSQIVNDFQKGDIAEGYSVSREKKESFPLTVTSAQKNPTAFYLCASRLTGEYGYTFGSGTRLTVV.

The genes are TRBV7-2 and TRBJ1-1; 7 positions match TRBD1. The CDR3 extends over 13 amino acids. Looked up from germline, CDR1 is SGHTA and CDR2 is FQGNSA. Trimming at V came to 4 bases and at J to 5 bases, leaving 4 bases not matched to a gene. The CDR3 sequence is CASSSWTGTEAFF. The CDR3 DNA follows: TGTGCCAGCAGCTCTTGGACAGGTACTGAAGCTTTCTTT.

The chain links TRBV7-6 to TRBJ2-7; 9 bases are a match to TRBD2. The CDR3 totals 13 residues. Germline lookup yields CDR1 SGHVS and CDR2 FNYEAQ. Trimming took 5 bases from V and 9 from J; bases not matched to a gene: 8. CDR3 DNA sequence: TGTGCCAGCAGCCGCGGGGGGGAAATATTGCAGTACTTC. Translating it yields CASSRGGEILQYF. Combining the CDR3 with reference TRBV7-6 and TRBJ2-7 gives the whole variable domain GAGVSQSPRYKVTKRGQDVALRCDPISGHVSLYWYRQALGQGPEFLTYFNYEAQQDKSGLPNDRFSAERPEGSISTLTIQRTEQRDSAMYRCASSRGGEILQYFGPGTRLTVT.

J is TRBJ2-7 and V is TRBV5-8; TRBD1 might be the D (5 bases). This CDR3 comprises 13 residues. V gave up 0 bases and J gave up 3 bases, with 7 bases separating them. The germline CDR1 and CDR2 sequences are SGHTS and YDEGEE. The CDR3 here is CASSLDQGYEQYF. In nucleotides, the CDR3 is TGTGCCAGCAGCTTGGATCAGGGCTACGAGCAGTACTTC.